In this sample, the clone carrying this TCR beta chain turned up many times. Its target is unknown. Individual cDNA molecules received unique molecular identifiers. TCRdb redid the calling of the 5' RACE reads with MiXCR, one entry per CDR3 protein. Here the sample spans 20,000 to 25,000 distinct CDR3 sequences, 4.5% to 6% being singletons. The source of the sample is a study of early T cells in non-severe SARS-CoV-2 infection. The overall study: Unsorted whole blood bulk RNA was sequenced, with unpaired chains. Broader study findings: Clonotype matching in VDJdb favored anti-spike CD8 responses and did not capture private and CD4 specificities.

Trimming took off 6 bases at V and 7 bases at J, with 16 bases between the two ends. This CDR3 spans 15 amino acids. Germline V gene sequence: CDR1 MNHNY, CDR2 SVGAGI (reference sequence). The chain uses TRBV6-6 and TRBJ1-6, with D possibly matching TRBD1 (5 bases). The specimen was whole blood, collected at baseline. The sequence derives from an adult who was a healthcare worker with PCR-confirmed SARS-CoV-2 infection or an uninfected control (not recorded which). In DNA, the CDR3 is TGTGCCAGCAGCCTGGGAGGGACGAACAATTCACCCCTCCACTTT. This sequence encodes CASSLGGTNNSPLHF.